This T cell receptor (beta chain) was sequenced in a study of blood T cell repertoires in COVID-19. This clone is a singleton in its sample. The assay was immunoSEQ multiplex PCR, and TCRdb's table has in-frame clones only and misses some. The data contain around 52,000 clones, about 90% of them singletons. The sequencing input was peripheral blood. The sequence derives from a woman of 80 years or more with COVID-19, enrolled during active disease.

The CDR3 coding sequence is TGTGCCAGCAGCTCCGGGGGGGCCGGTACAGATACGCAGTATTTT. Translating it yields CASSSGGAGTDTQYF. The chain is built from TRBV5-4 and TRBJ2-3; TRBD2 agrees at 8 bases. Germline V gene sequence: CDR1 SGHNT, CDR2 YYREEE (reference sequence). Losses at the gene ends were 3 bases for V and 3 bases for J; bases not matched to a gene: 6. The CDR3 runs 15 residues.